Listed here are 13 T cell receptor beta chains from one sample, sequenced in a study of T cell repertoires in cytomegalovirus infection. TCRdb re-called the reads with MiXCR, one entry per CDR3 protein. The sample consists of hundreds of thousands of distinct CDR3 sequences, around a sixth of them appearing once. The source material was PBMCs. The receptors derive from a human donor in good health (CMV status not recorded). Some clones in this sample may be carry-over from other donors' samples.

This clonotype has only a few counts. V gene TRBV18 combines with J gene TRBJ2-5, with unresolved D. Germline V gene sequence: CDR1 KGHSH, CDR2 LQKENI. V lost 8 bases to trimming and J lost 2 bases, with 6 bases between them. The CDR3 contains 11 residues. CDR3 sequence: CASTEQETQYF. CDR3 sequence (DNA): TGTGCCAGCACGGAACAAGAGACCCAGTACTTC.

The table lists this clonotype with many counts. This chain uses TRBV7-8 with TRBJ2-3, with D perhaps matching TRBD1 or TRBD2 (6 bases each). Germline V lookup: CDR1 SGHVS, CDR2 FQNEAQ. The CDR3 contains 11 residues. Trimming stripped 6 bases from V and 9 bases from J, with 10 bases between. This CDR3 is CASRGGRTQYF. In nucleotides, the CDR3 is TGTGCCAGCAGGGGGGGCCGGACGCAGTATTTT.

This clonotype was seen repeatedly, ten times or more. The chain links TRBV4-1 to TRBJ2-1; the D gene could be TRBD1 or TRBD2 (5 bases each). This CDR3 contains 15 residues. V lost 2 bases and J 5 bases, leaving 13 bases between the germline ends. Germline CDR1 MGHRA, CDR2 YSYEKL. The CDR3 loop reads CASSQWRARDNEQFF. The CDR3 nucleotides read TGCGCCAGCAGCCAATGGCGGGCCAGGGACAATGAGCAGTTCTTC.

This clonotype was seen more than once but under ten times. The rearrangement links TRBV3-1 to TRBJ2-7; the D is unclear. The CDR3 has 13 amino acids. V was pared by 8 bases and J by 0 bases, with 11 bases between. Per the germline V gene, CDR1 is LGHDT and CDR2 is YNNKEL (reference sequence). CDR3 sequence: CASGHPGSYEQYF. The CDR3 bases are TGTGCCAGCGGTCACCCGGGCTCCTACGAGCAGTACTTC.

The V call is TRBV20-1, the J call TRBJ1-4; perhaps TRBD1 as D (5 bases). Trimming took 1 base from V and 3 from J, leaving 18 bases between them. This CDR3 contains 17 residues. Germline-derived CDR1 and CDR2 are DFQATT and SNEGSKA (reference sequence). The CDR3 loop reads CSARGTGKSGANEKLFF. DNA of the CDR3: TGCAGTGCTAGAGGAACAGGAAAGTCGGGTGCTAATGAAAAACTGTTTTTT.

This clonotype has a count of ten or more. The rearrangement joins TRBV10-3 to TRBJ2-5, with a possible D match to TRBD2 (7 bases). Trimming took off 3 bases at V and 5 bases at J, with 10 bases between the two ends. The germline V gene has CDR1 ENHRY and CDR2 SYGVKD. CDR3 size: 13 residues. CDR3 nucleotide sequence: TGTGCCATCAGTGAACAGGGAGGGGAGACCCAGTACTTC. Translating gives CAISEQGGETQYF.

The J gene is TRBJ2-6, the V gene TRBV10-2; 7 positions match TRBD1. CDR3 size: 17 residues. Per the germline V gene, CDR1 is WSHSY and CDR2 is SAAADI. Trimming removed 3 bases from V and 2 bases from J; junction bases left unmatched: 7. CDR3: CASSDPNQGAGANVLTF. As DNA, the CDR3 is TGCGCCAGCAGTGATCCCAACCAGGGGGCTGGGGCCAACGTCCTGACTTTC.

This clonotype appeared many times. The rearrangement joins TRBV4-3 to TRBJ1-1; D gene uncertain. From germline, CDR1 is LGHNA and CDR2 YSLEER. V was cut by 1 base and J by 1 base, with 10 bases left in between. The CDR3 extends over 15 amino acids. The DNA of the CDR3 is TGCGCCAGCAGCCAAGGGTCCTCAGGGAACACTGAAGCTTTCTTT. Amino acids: CASSQGSSGNTEAFF.

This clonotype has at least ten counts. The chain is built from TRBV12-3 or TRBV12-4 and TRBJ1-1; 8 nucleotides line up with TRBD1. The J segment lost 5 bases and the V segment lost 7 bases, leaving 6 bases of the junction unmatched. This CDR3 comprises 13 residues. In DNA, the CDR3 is TGTGCCAGCACTCGGACAGGGAGTACTGAAGCTTTCTTT. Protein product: CASTRTGSTEAFF.

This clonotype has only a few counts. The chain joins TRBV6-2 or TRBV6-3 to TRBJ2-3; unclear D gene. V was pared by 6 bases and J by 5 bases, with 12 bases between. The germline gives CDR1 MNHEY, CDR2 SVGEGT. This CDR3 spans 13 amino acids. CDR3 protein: CASSKVPEDTQYF. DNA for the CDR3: TGTGCCAGCAGCAAGGTCCCCGAAGATACGCAGTATTTT.

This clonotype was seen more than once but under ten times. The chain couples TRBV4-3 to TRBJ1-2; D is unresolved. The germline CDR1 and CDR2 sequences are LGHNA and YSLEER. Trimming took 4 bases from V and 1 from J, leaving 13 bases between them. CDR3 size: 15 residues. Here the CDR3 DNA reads TGCGCCAGCAGCCCCACCCCGCAGGATAACTATGGCTACACCTTC. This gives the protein CASSPTPQDNYGYTF.

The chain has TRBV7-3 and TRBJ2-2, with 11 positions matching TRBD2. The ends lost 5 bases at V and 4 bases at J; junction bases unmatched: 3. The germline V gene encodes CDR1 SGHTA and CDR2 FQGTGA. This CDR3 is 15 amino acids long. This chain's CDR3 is CASSRTSGGTGELFF. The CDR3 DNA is TGTGCCAGCAGCCGAACTAGCGGGGGCACCGGGGAGCTGTTTTTT.

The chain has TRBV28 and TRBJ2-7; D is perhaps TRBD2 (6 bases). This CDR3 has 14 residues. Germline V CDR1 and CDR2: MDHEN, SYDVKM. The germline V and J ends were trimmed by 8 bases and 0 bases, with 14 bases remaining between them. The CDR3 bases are TGTGCCAGCCTTCGCCCCGGGAGCTCCTACGAGCAGTACTTC. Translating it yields CASLRPGSSYEQYF.